The clone carrying this T cell receptor (beta chain) was seen repeatedly, ten times or more. Its antigen is as yet unknown. The CDR3 loop spans 15 amino acids. Germline CDR1 reads SEHNR; CDR2 reads FQNEAQ (reference sequence). Trimming took 5 bases from V and 9 from J; bases not matched to a gene: 8. The sample's time point: healthy volunteer bleed at 2 weeks. The authors extracted total RNA from unfractionated whole blood. The library gave individual cDNA molecules unique molecular identifiers. In the study's own analysis: Samples had a median of about 96,000 TCRs, ranging 23,224 to 690,600. One entry per CDR3 protein, called by TCRdb with MiXCR from the RACE reads. The V and J calls, along with clone size, are taken from TCRdb and not from the paper's own processing. The sample records 45,000 or so distinct CDR3 sequences, almost 4.5% being singletons. The sample belongs to a study of human T cells and chemical hapten exposure. Study information: Variation in per-sample TCR yields came mainly from small pooled library volume differences. Study-wide points: No shift was seen in TCRs above 1 in 1000 frequency with DPC sensitization.

The sample taken for sequencing was whole blood. This clonotype was sampled from a human donor in good health. Some clones in this sample may be carry-over from other donors' samples. The chain uses TRBV7-9 and TRBJ1-6; 9 bases match TRBD1. The CDR3 bases are TGTGCCAGCAGCCCAGACAGGGGGATAACTTCACCCCTCCACTTT. Residues: CASSPDRGITSPLHF.